These 25 T cell receptor beta chains were sequenced from one sample in a study of T-cell reconstitution after alpha-beta-depleted transplantation in children. TCRbeta library construction was performed incorporating unique molecular identifiers. In TCRdb, the PCR reads were re-called with MiXCR into one record per CDR3 protein. The sample carries 200,000 to 250,000 distinct CDR3 sequences, under 9.5% recorded once. The input for sequencing was PBMCs from the stem cell graft donor, taken from the stem cell graft. Receptors originate from a human donor who donated a stem cell graft to a child with acute lymphoblastic leukemia.

Only a few counts were recorded for this clonotype. V gene TRBV25-1 combines with J gene TRBJ1-5; a weak D match, TRBD1 (5 bases). CDR1 and CDR2 from the germline V gene are MGHDK and SYGVNS. The CDR3 has 14 residues. V lost 5 bases to trimming and J lost 8 bases, with 16 bases between them. The CDR3 DNA follows: TGTGCCAGCAGTCCATTGGGGGGGAAAGAGCCCCAGCATTTT. Amino acid sequence: CASSPLGGKEPQHF.

This clonotype appeared a few times. The chain uses TRBV19 and TRBJ1-2; D is uncertain. The CDR3 has 11 residues. Trimming stripped 7 bases from V and 4 bases from J, with 7 bases between. The germline V gene encodes CDR1 LNHDA and CDR2 SQIVND (reference sequence). The CDR3 protein is CASKSFYGYTF. The CDR3 coding sequence is TGTGCCAGTAAGTCCTTCTATGGCTACACCTTC.

The chain's CDR3 is CASSLAPGLPLQGEQFF. CDR3 nucleotides: TGTGCCAGCAGTTTAGCCCCCGGGCTCCCGCTTCAGGGTGAGCAGTTCTTC. The chain combines TRBV27 with TRBJ2-1, with D possibly TRBD1 on 5 matching bases. The CDR3 is 17 amino acids. The ends were cut back, 2 bases at V and 9 bases at J, with 23 bases in the middle. Germline V CDR1 and CDR2: MNHEY, SMNVEV (reference sequence).

The chain links TRBV12-3 or TRBV12-4 to TRBJ1-1, with TRBD1 matching over 8 bases. CDR3 length equals 15 residues. With 0 bases clipped from V and 6 bases from J, the junction kept 6 bases outside the gene matches. CDR3 loop: CASSLATGVYAEAFF. CDR3 bases: TGTGCCAGCAGTTTAGCGACAGGGGTTTACGCTGAAGCTTTCTTT.

The rearrangement uses TRBV5-8 and TRBJ1-1; TRBD1 aligns across 9 bases. V gave up 4 bases and J gave up 0 bases; unmatched junction bases: 10. The germline CDR1 and CDR2 sequences are SGHTS and YDEGEE. The CDR3 spans 17 residues. The CDR3, as DNA: TGTGCCAGCAGCCCCGGGACAGGGAGAGACATGAACACTGAAGCTTTCTTT. Translated: CASSPGTGRDMNTEAFF.

This clonotype was counted at least ten times. This CDR3 is CASSHFDSNEQFF. In DNA, the CDR3 is TGTGCCAGCAGTCACTTTGATTCCAATGAGCAGTTCTTC. J is TRBJ2-1 and V is TRBV5-5; D is ambiguous. The CDR3 length is 13 residues. The germline gives CDR1 SGHKS, CDR2 YYEKEE (reference sequence). The germline V and J ends were trimmed by 5 bases and 6 bases, with 12 bases remaining between them.

This clonotype was seen many times. In nucleotides, the CDR3 is TGTGCCAGCCGCGCACAGTTCAATCAGCCCCAGCATTTT. Its protein is CASRAQFNQPQHF. V is TRBV12-3 or TRBV12-4 and J is TRBJ1-5; the D is unclear. CDR3 length: 13 residues. Trimming removed 8 bases at V and 3 bases at J, with 11 bases between.

The chain combines TRBV6-1 with TRBJ1-5, with 7 bases that match TRBD1. Trimming at V came to 4 bases and at J to 6 bases, leaving 6 bases not matched to a gene. CDR3 length: 14 residues. Germline assignment: CDR1 MNHNS and CDR2 SASEGT. The CDR3 coding sequence is TGTGCCAGCAGTGGGGAGACAGGGTTTCAGCCCCAGCATTTT. It specifies CASSGETGFQPQHF.

This clonotype was seen many times. The V and J genes are TRBV2 and TRBJ1-1; D remains unclear. V gave up 3 bases and J gave up 0 bases, with 14 bases separating them. The CDR3 is 16 residues long. Germline values: CDR1 SNHLY, CDR2 FYNNEI. The CDR3 bases are TGTGCCAGCAGTGACACATTCGGGGTGATGAACACTGAAGCTTTCTTT. Its protein product is CASSDTFGVMNTEAFF.

The table lists this clonotype with many counts. The V call is TRBV27, the J call TRBJ1-2; 9 positions match TRBD1. In germline, CDR1 is MNHEY, CDR2 SMNVEV (reference sequence). This CDR3 has 15 amino acids. V was clipped by 0 bases and J by 6 bases; unmatched bases: 5. The DNA for the CDR3 is TGTGCCAGCAGTTTATCGTCGACAGGGGGGAATGGCTACACCTTC. It yields the protein CASSLSSTGGNGYTF.

This clonotype was seen more than once but under ten times. The chain carries TRBV29-1 and TRBJ2-5; the D gene is possibly TRBD2 (6 bases). Trimming took off 7 bases at V and 4 bases at J, with 19 bases between the two ends. This CDR3 comprises 14 residues. Germline CDR1 is SQVTM and CDR2 is ANQGSEA. The CDR3 DNA is TGCAGCGCGGTTGGGGGAGAGGGAGGAGAGACCCAGTACTTC. Amino acid sequence: CSAVGGEGGETQYF.

Ten or more counts support this clonotype. The V gene is TRBV12-3 or TRBV12-4, the J gene TRBJ1-5; tentatively, D is TRBD1 (6 bases). The length of the CDR3 is 13 residues. V was pared by 5 bases and J by 7 bases, with 12 bases between. The CDR3 DNA reads TGTGCCAGCAGTGCGGACAGTAAACAGCCCCAGCATTTT. Protein product: CASSADSKQPQHF.

This clonotype has a single count. The final CDR3 position lacks the conserved phenylalanine or tryptophan, pointing to a likely read error. The chain links TRBV29-1 to TRBJ1-2; 7 positions agree with TRBD1. In germline, CDR1 is SQVTM, CDR2 ANQGSEA. With V trimmed by 6 bases and J by 0 bases, 7 bases remained unmatched. This CDR3 has 14 residues. The CDR3 sequence: CSVWKQGSNYGYTY. The CDR3 region has the DNA TGCAGCGTCTGGAAACAGGGGTCTAACTATGGCTACACCTAC.

V gene TRBV11-2 combines with J gene TRBJ2-3; D remains ambiguous. Trimming removed 3 bases from V and 4 bases from J, with 8 bases in between. In germline, CDR1 is SGHAT, CDR2 FQNNGV. The CDR3 extends over 13 amino acids. The CDR3 spells CASSFQSSDTQYF. CDR3 DNA sequence: TGTGCCAGCAGCTTTCAGAGCTCAGATACGCAGTATTTT.

This clonotype showed up just a few times. V gene TRBV5-1 combines with J gene TRBJ2-7; possible D gene TRBD1, 6 bases. V gave up 3 bases and J gave up 6 bases, with 10 bases separating them. The CDR3 is 12 residues long. In germline, CDR1 is SGHRS, CDR2 YFSETQ. CDR3 loop: CASSSGGPEQYF. CDR3 coding DNA: TGCGCCAGCAGCTCTGGGGGCCCCGAGCAGTACTTC.

Here the CDR3 reads CASSFPDSRGYTF. CDR3 DNA sequence: TGTGCCAGCAGCTTCCCGGACAGTAGAGGCTACACCTTC. This chain links TRBV7-9 with TRBJ1-2, with D maybe TRBD1 (6 bases). CDR1 and CDR2 (germline): SEHNR, FQNEAQ (reference sequence). The ends were cut back, 3 bases at V and 8 bases at J, with 13 bases in the middle. This CDR3 contains 13 residues.

This clonotype showed up many times. The chain combines TRBV12-3 or TRBV12-4 with TRBJ1-4; 7 positions agree with TRBD1. The length of the CDR3 is 13 residues. Trimming cost V 5 bases and J 8 bases; bases outside gene matches: 5. CDR3 sequence: CASSMTGREKLFF. CDR3 bases: TGTGCCAGCAGTATGACAGGGAGAGAAAAACTGTTTTTT.

V is TRBV3-1 and J is TRBJ1-2, with 7 bases matching TRBD1. The CDR3 contains 13 residues. CDR1 is LGHDT and CDR2 is YNNKEL in the germline V gene (reference sequence). Germline trimming cut 6 bases from V and 3 bases from J; bases unmatched to any gene: 4. For the CDR3, the DNA is TGTGCCAGCAGAGGGACAGAATACTATGGCTACACCTTC. It encodes CASRGTEYYGYTF.

This chain connects TRBV4-1 to TRBJ2-7; a weak D match, TRBD1 (6 bases). CDR3 length equals 15 residues. Germline V lookup: CDR1 MGHRA, CDR2 YSYEKL. V shed 1 base and J shed 3 bases, with 13 bases lying between them. CDR3 sequence reads: CASSQGTGQRYEQYF. In nucleotides, the CDR3 is TGCGCCAGCAGCCAAGGCACGGGACAACGCTACGAGCAGTACTTC.

This clonotype showed up many times. The genes are TRBV27 and TRBJ2-2; possibly TRBD1 for D (5 bases). The CDR3 is made up of 14 amino acids. The V gene's germline CDR1 is MNHEY and CDR2 SMNVEV (reference sequence). Between the trimmed V and J ends, which lost 5 bases and 6 bases, there was a span of 13 bases. CDR3 loop: CASSKRQGAGELFF. The CDR3 nucleotides read TGTGCCAGCAGTAAGAGGCAGGGTGCCGGGGAGCTGTTTTTT.

This chain uses TRBV20-1 with TRBJ1-1, with 8 positions matching TRBD1. Germline trimming cut 1 base from V and 4 bases from J; bases unmatched to any gene: 11. The CDR3 sequence is 16 residues long. The germline CDR1 and CDR2 sequences are DFQATT and SNEGSKA (reference sequence). The CDR3 loop is CSARVLQTGATTEAFF. The CDR3, as DNA: TGCAGTGCTAGAGTGCTCCAGACAGGGGCCACCACTGAAGCTTTCTTT.

This clonotype was observed a few times. This chain uses TRBV6-5 with TRBJ2-3; 10 bases match TRBD2. This CDR3 region has 18 residues. CDR1 is MNHEY, CDR2 SVGAGI, per germline. J was trimmed by 3 bases and V by 2 bases; bases with no gene match: 11. In nucleotides, the CDR3 is TGTGCCAGCAGTTACGATAAGCGGGGGGGCCGTGAGACAGATACGCAGTATTTT. It specifies CASSYDKRGGRETDTQYF.

A few counts support this clonotype. The chain carries TRBV6-5 and TRBJ2-2, with no clear D. The CDR3 runs to 15 residues. CDR1 MNHEY and CDR2 SVGAGI come from the germline V gene. Trimming left V 0 bases short and J 5 bases short, with 10 bases between. CDR3 loop: CASSYSGVWTGELFF. The CDR3 DNA follows: TGTGCCAGCAGTTACTCTGGTGTGTGGACCGGGGAGCTGTTTTTT.

This clonotype is a singleton in its sample. The chain links TRBV12-3 or TRBV12-4 to TRBJ2-2, with 9 bases fitting TRBD1. The CDR3 consists of 19 residues. The junction had 15 bases not matched to a gene; V was cut back by 6 bases and J by 1 base. The CDR3 nucleotides are TGTGCCAGCAGAAGAGATCCGGGACAGGGCACTTTGAACACCGGGGAGCTGTTTTTT. This encodes CASRRDPGQGTLNTGELFF.

The V call is TRBV20-1, the J call TRBJ1-5; 8 bases fit TRBD1. J was trimmed by 1 base and V by 4 bases; bases with no gene match: 9. The germline gives CDR1 DFQATT, CDR2 SNEGSKA (reference sequence). The CDR3 loop spans 16 amino acids. The CDR3 DNA reads TGCAGTGCTATAGGACAGGGCCTACAGAGCAATCAGCCCCAGCATTTT. Its protein is CSAIGQGLQSNQPQHF.